This TCR beta chain came from a study of T cell responses to AZD1222 COVID-19 vaccine. Clones were sequenced by immunoSEQ multiplex PCR, and TCRdb holds only the in-frame ones, with some missing. This table holds about 170,000 clones, roughly 87% found once. This clone was detected many times. Its specificity is unknown. This CDR3 region has 8 residues. Study-level findings and limits: Close to half of all spike-specific TCRs reportedly target regions of the variants that are unmutated. Regions 160-218 and 743-854 dominated among vaccine-associated CD4 TCRs spanning spike. When two AZD1222 doses had been given, Spike-specific TCR breadth and depth rose.

This specimen consisted of peripheral blood, obtained 28 days after the second AZD1222 dose. This clonotype originated in an adult who received the AZD1222 COVID-19 vaccine. The rearrangement links TRBV1 to TRBJ1-1. TRBV1 is deemed a pseudogene. Here the CDR3 DNA reads TGCACCAGCCCTGAAGCTTTCTTT. Protein product: CTSPEAFF.